This T cell receptor beta chain was sequenced for a study of T cell responses to AZD1222 COVID-19 vaccine (dated by TCRdb to 2020 to 2022). Turning to the overall study: AZD1222 recipients whose second dose came at about 4 weeks and those whose second dose came at about 12 weeks were combined into one group, since spike-specific TCR depth and breadth did not differ between the two schedules. TCR sequencing covered over 230 trial participants: 207 given two doses of AZD1222 and about 26 given two doses of MenACWY control vaccine. Trial participants were enrolled into age subgroups of 18-55, 56-69 and 70-plus years, which contained approximately 150, 30 and 60 TCR-sequenced participants, respectively. Findings and caveats that apply to the study as a whole: Epitopes outside the regions mutated in the B.1.351 and B.1.1.7 variants were reportedly recognized by nearly half of the unique spike-specific TCRs. No day 14 peak-response samples were available, so repertoires were characterized only after the peak T cell response. Spike-specific TCR breadth and depth rose significantly after two AZD1222 doses compared with day 0 and with MenACWY recipients. Participants were mostly white British, with more females than males. The authors suggested clonal diversity may have been underestimated. The vaccine-associated CD4 TCRs covered the entire spike protein, and the dominant responses fell in regions 160-218 and 743-854. Conclusions about previously exposed vaccinees were limited because only a handful of AZD1222 recipients were SARS-CoV-2 seropositive at baseline. In the small 56-69-year group, the increase in depth fell short of significance, most likely because of low power.

Including the terminal cysteine and phenylalanine, the CDR3 comprises 15 residues. Of all the DNA, just the CDR3 is kept, 45 bases in frame from base 1. From a lookup of the germline V gene, CDR1 and CDR2 are MNHEY and SVGAGI. Trimming costs V 4 bases and J 3 bases, and their ends lie 15 bases apart. The CDR3 regions of human TCRbeta chains were analyzed by immunosequencing. The authors' pipeline ran thus. TCRs in the repertoires were matched against a reference library of SARS-CoV-2-specific TCRs that had been generated with the MIRA antigen-specificity platform. Breadth was defined as the fraction of unique TCRs that were SARS-CoV-2-associated, and depth was defined as the fraction of total T cells that were SARS-CoV-2-associated. Using the MIRA data, each spike-specific TCR was mapped to the spike region that the TCR reacts to and placed in a CD4 or CD8 class. Log10-transformed breadth and depth values were compared by one-way ANOVA with Sidak's multiple comparisons tests. In TCRdb, the immuneACCESS table is reduced to in-frame sequences with V and J assigned. These tables do not hold every clone; where another copy was compared, an unresolved V gene accounts for under half, and the others remain unexplained. Clone size and V and J calls were adopted from that table, with D and trimming inferred from the DNA. The sample records about 97,000 clones, roughly 87% of which are singletons. Of the sample, more than 15% falls within the top ten clones.

Notes on this clone: Its recognized antigen is unknown. No per-base quality is available; no much larger clone lies one base away.

The meaning of the sample's time point label: baseline before first vaccination. Samples from vaccinated people were obtained from the UK trials COV001 and COV002, which included a single-blind randomized controlled phase 2/3 trial of AZD1222 (ChAdOx1 nCoV-19) in healthy adults. For TCRbeta chain sequencing, PBMC samples were collected from trial participants at day 0 and at day 28 after the second dose. The sample consisted of peripheral blood, taken on day 0 of AZD1222 vaccination. The chain uses TRBV6-5 and TRBJ1-2; the D gene is perhaps TRBD1, from 6 matching bases. The sequence was collected from an adult in good health. The CDR3 protein is CASSFQLKGDYGYTF. The DNA is as follows: TGTGCCAGCAGTTTTCAGCTAAAGGGGGACTATGGCTACACCTTC.